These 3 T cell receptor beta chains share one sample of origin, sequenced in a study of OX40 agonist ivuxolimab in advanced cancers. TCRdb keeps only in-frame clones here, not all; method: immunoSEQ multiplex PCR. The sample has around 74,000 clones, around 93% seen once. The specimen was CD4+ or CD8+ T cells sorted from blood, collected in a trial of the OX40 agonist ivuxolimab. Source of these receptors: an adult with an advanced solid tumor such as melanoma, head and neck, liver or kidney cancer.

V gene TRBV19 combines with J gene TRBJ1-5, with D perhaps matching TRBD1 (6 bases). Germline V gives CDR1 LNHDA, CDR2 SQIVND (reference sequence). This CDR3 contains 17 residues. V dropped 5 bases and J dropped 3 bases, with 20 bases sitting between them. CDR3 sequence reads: CASSPGRGEQINQPQHF. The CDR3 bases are TGTGCCAGTAGTCCCGGGAGGGGGGAGCAGATCAATCAGCCCCAGCATTTT. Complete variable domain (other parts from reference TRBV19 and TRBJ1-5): DGGITQSPKYLFRKEGQNVTLSCEQNLNHDAMYWYRQDPGQGLRLIYYSQIVNDFQKGDIAEGYSVSREKKESFPLTVTSAQKNPTAFYLCASSPGRGEQINQPQHFGDGTRLSIL.

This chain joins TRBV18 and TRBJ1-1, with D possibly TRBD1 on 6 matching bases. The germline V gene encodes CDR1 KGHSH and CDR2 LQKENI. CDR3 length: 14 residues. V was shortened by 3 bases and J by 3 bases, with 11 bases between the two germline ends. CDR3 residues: CASSPLDRYTEAFF. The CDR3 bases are TGTGCCAGCTCACCGCTTGACAGGTACACTGAAGCTTTCTTT.

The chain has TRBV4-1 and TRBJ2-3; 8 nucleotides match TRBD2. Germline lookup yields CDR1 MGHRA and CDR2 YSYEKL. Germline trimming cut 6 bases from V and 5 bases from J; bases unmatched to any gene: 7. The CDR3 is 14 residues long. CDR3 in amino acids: CASSLPGGVDTQYF. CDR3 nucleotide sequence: TGCGCCAGCAGTCTGCCCGGGGGGGTAGATACGCAGTATTTT.